This T cell receptor beta chain is from a study of T cell responses to AZD1222 COVID-19 vaccine. This CDR3 is built from 18 residues. Looked up from germline, CDR1 is GTSNPN and CDR2 is SVGIG (reference sequence). J lost 9 bases, V lost 3 bases, and 21 bases had no gene match. The study, taken as a whole, reports: Donors in the cohort were predominantly white British and more often female, and clonal diversity was possibly underestimated. The study identified only five or six AZD1222 recipients as seropositive at baseline.

TCRdb's copy holds only in-frame clones and misses some; the assay was immunoSEQ multiplex PCR. The sample has about 120,000 clones, roughly 89% seen once. This clone was detected a few times. Its specificity is unknown. Sequenced here: peripheral blood, sampled on day 0 of AZD1222 vaccination. The clonotype comes from an adult in good health. The chain is built from TRBV30 and TRBJ2-3, with 10 bases aligning to TRBD2. The CDR3 sequence is CAWSHSLSGRPLVGTQYF. The DNA for the CDR3 is TGTGCCTGGAGCCACTCCCTTAGCGGGAGGCCTCTGGTTGGGACGCAGTATTTT.